This is a list of T cell receptor beta chains from one sample in a study of spatial heterogeneity in lung cancer. TCRdb recomputed calls from the 5' RACE reads with MiXCR, one row per CDR3 protein. The table shows a few thousand distinct CDR3 sequences, with around 16% occurring only once. The sample consisted of normal lung tissue next to the tumor, taken at surgery. Every receptor here comes from a male donor with early-stage non-small cell lung cancer. Both conserved end residues are part of each CDR3. The order of the fields is CDR3 DNA, CDR3 protein, CDR3 length, V gene, D gene, clone size, J gene. A D gene is named only where the DNA matches it firmly. Not all rows give a size; the values are once, few, many and, for expanded clones, a class.

CDR3nt: TGCAGCGTTGGACTGGAGAAAAACATTCAGTACTTC
CDR3aa: CSVGLEKNIQYF
len: 12
v_gene: TRBV29-1
d_gene: -
abundance: medium-sized
j_gene: TRBJ2-4

CDR3nt: TGCGCCAGCAGCTCCGGATGGGTTTCTCTTTCTGAAGCTTTCTTT
CDR3aa: CASSSGWVSLSEAFF
len: 15
v_gene: TRBV5-1
d_gene: -
abundance: few
j_gene: TRBJ1-1

CDR3nt: TGCAGTGCTACCGGGACCTCCTACGAGCAGTACTTC
CDR3aa: CSATGTSYEQYF
len: 12
v_gene: TRBV20-1
d_gene: -
abundance: -
j_gene: TRBJ2-7

CDR3nt: TGTGCCAGCAGCTTGGAGGCTAGCGGTTACAATGAGCAGTTCTTC
CDR3aa: CASSLEASGYNEQFF
len: 15
v_gene: TRBV7-2
d_gene: TRBD2
abundance: many
j_gene: TRBJ2-1

CDR3nt: TGCGCCAGCAGCTGGAAGGCGGGTAGAGAGACCCAGTACTTC
CDR3aa: CASSWKAGRETQYF
len: 14
v_gene: TRBV5-1
d_gene: -
abundance: medium-sized
j_gene: TRBJ2-5

CDR3nt: TGTGCCAGCAGGGGTCTAGCGGGACTTAGAGATACGCAGTATTTT
CDR3aa: CASRGLAGLRDTQYF
len: 15
v_gene: TRBV28
d_gene: TRBD2
abundance: hyperexpanded
j_gene: TRBJ2-3

CDR3nt: TGTGCCAGCAGTTCCCAGGAACCGGGACAGGGGAAGGCCGGGGAGCTGTTTTTT
CDR3aa: CASSSQEPGQGKAGELFF
len: 18
v_gene: TRBV6-5
d_gene: TRBD1
abundance: medium-sized
j_gene: TRBJ2-2

CDR3nt: TGTGCCAGCAGCTTAGGGGGAGTGACCACCTACGAGCAGTACTTC
CDR3aa: CASSLGGVTTYEQYF
len: 15
v_gene: TRBV7-2
d_gene: -
abundance: many
j_gene: TRBJ2-7

CDR3nt: TGCAGCGTTGCGGGAGGATCCTACGAGCAGTACTTC
CDR3aa: CSVAGGSYEQYF
len: 12
v_gene: TRBV29-1
d_gene: TRBD2
abundance: -
j_gene: TRBJ2-7

CDR3nt: TGCAGTGCTAGCATTTCAGGGGGCACAGATACGCAGTATTTT
CDR3aa: CSASISGGTDTQYF
len: 14
v_gene: TRBV20-1
d_gene: -
abundance: -
j_gene: TRBJ2-3

CDR3nt: TGTGCCAGCAGTTACATGCGGGGGAAGGGTCGGACCCAGTACTTC
CDR3aa: CASSYMRGKGRTQYF
len: 15
v_gene: TRBV6-5
d_gene: TRBD2
abundance: -
j_gene: TRBJ2-5

CDR3nt: TGCGCCAGCAGCTCCGACCCGGATTCACCCCTCCACTTT
CDR3aa: CASSSDPDSPLHF
len: 13
v_gene: TRBV5-1
d_gene: -
abundance: medium-sized
j_gene: TRBJ1-6

CDR3nt: TGTGCCAGCAGTACTTTACGATTTCAGGGAAGATCTGGAAACACCATATATTTT
CDR3aa: CASSTLRFQGRSGNTIYF
len: 18
v_gene: TRBV6-5
d_gene: -
abundance: -
j_gene: TRBJ1-3

CDR3nt: TGCAGCGCCTTGACAGTATACAATGAGCAGTTCTTC
CDR3aa: CSALTVYNEQFF
len: 12
v_gene: TRBV29-1
d_gene: -
abundance: medium-sized
j_gene: TRBJ2-1

CDR3nt: TGTGCCAGCGGAGGGAACGACGGGCAAGAGACCCAGTACTTC
CDR3aa: CASGGNDGQETQYF
len: 14
v_gene: TRBV28
d_gene: -
abundance: large
j_gene: TRBJ2-5

CDR3nt: TGTGCCAGCAGTTACGGACTAGCGGGAGGGAATGAGCAGTTCTTC
CDR3aa: CASSYGLAGGNEQFF
len: 15
v_gene: TRBV28
d_gene: TRBD2
abundance: medium-sized
j_gene: TRBJ2-1

CDR3nt: TGTGCCAGCAGTACTCTATCCCAATGGACTAGCGGGGGTGGTCAGGCAGATACGCAGTATTTT
CDR3aa: CASSTLSQWTSGGGQADTQYF
len: 21
v_gene: TRBV27
d_gene: TRBD2
abundance: medium-sized
j_gene: TRBJ2-3

CDR3nt: TGTGCCAGCAGTTTATCGGGGAACAACCAAGAGACCCAGTACTTC
CDR3aa: CASSLSGNNQETQYF
len: 15
v_gene: TRBV28
d_gene: -
abundance: -
j_gene: TRBJ2-5

CDR3nt: TGCAGTGCTAGAGATATTGGGGGTAGTGAGCAGTTCTTC
CDR3aa: CSARDIGGSEQFF
len: 13
v_gene: TRBV20-1
d_gene: -
abundance: -
j_gene: TRBJ2-1

CDR3nt: TGCGCCAGCAGCTCAACTAGCGGAAACACAGATACGCAGTATTTT
CDR3aa: CASSSTSGNTDTQYF
len: 15
v_gene: TRBV5-1
d_gene: TRBD2
abundance: once
j_gene: TRBJ2-3

CDR3nt: TGTGCCAGCACATCAGGGGGGGGAAGCAATTCACCCCTCCACTTT
CDR3aa: CASTSGGGSNSPLHF
len: 15
v_gene: TRBV27
d_gene: TRBD1
abundance: medium-sized
j_gene: TRBJ1-6

CDR3nt: TGTGCCAGCAGTTTTGCGGCAAGCTCCTACAATGAGCAGTTCTTC
CDR3aa: CASSFAASSYNEQFF
len: 15
v_gene: TRBV12-3/TRBV12-4
d_gene: -
abundance: few
j_gene: TRBJ2-1

CDR3nt: TGTGCCAGCAGCCCAGAAGGATACTACGAGCAGTACTTC
CDR3aa: CASSPEGYYEQYF
len: 13
v_gene: TRBV7-8
d_gene: -
abundance: -
j_gene: TRBJ2-7

CDR3nt: TGTGCCAGCAGCGAAAATGAAAAACTGTTTTTT
CDR3aa: CASSENEKLFF
len: 11
v_gene: TRBV6-2/TRBV6-3
d_gene: -
abundance: -
j_gene: TRBJ1-4

CDR3nt: TGTGCCAGCAACCGGGGAACCGGGGAGCTGTTTTTT
CDR3aa: CASNRGTGELFF
len: 12
v_gene: TRBV12-3/TRBV12-4
d_gene: -
abundance: -
j_gene: TRBJ2-2

CDR3nt: TGTGCCAGCAGTTATTCAGGGCCAGATACGCAGTATTTT
CDR3aa: CASSYSGPDTQYF
len: 13
v_gene: TRBV27
d_gene: -
abundance: medium-sized
j_gene: TRBJ2-3

CDR3nt: TGTGCCAGCAGTGCGGACAGAGGGCCATATTATCAGCCCCAGCATTTT
CDR3aa: CASSADRGPYYQPQHF
len: 16
v_gene: TRBV6-5
d_gene: -
abundance: medium-sized
j_gene: TRBJ1-5

CDR3nt: TGCAGCGTCGGGAGGGATCCAAACACCGGGGAGCTGTTTTTT
CDR3aa: CSVGRDPNTGELFF
len: 14
v_gene: TRBV29-1
d_gene: TRBD2
abundance: medium-sized
j_gene: TRBJ2-2

CDR3nt: TGCAGTGCTAGAGACAGCTCTTCTAGCGGGGGGGCTTACACCGGGGAGCTGTTTTTT
CDR3aa: CSARDSSSSGGAYTGELFF
len: 19
v_gene: TRBV20-1
d_gene: TRBD2
abundance: -
j_gene: TRBJ2-2

CDR3nt: TGTGCCAGCAGCCCCTTTTGGGGAACCGGGGAGCTGTTTTTT
CDR3aa: CASSPFWGTGELFF
len: 14
v_gene: TRBV6-5
d_gene: -
abundance: medium-sized
j_gene: TRBJ2-2

CDR3nt: TGTGCCAGCAGCCAGGTTGGGGGGGATTTATGGGAGCAGTACTTC
CDR3aa: CASSQVGGDLWEQYF
len: 15
v_gene: TRBV28
d_gene: TRBD2
abundance: medium-sized
j_gene: TRBJ2-7

CDR3nt: TGCAGCGTTCTCCCTGACCGGGCCTTTAATGAGCAGTTCTTC
CDR3aa: CSVLPDRAFNEQFF
len: 14
v_gene: TRBV29-1
d_gene: -
abundance: medium-sized
j_gene: TRBJ2-1

CDR3nt: TGTGCCAGCAGTCGCGGGACTCACGACTACAATGAGCAGTTCTTC
CDR3aa: CASSRGTHDYNEQFF
len: 15
v_gene: TRBV7-2
d_gene: -
abundance: medium-sized
j_gene: TRBJ2-1

CDR3nt: TGTGCCAGCAGTGGGAGCGGGGGGGATTTCAGCTCCTACAATGAGCAGTTCTTC
CDR3aa: CASSGSGGDFSSYNEQFF
len: 18
v_gene: TRBV28
d_gene: TRBD2
abundance: medium-sized
j_gene: TRBJ2-1

CDR3nt: TGCAGTGCTAGGGGTCGCAGGCTAGCGGATGAGCAGTACTTC
CDR3aa: CSARGRRLADEQYF
len: 14
v_gene: TRBV20-1
d_gene: TRBD2
abundance: many
j_gene: TRBJ2-7

CDR3nt: TGCGCCACCTTAGGGGACAGGGTCCCTAAGCGGGAGTACGAGCAGTACTTC
CDR3aa: CATLGDRVPKREYEQYF
len: 17
v_gene: TRBV23-1
d_gene: -
abundance: few
j_gene: TRBJ2-7

CDR3nt: -
CDR3aa: CASSPGKDRTPGSCFF
len: 16
v_gene: TRBV23-1
d_gene: -
abundance: medium-sized
j_gene: TRBJ2-2

CDR3nt: TGTGCCAGCAGTAGAAAGGACAGGGCCACCTTC
CDR3aa: CASSRKDRATF
len: 11
v_gene: TRBV12-3/TRBV12-4
d_gene: TRBD1
abundance: -
j_gene: TRBJ1-2

CDR3nt: TGCGCCAGAAGACTAGAGCAGTTCTTC
CDR3aa: CARRLEQFF
len: 9
v_gene: TRBV23-1
d_gene: -
abundance: medium-sized
j_gene: TRBJ2-1

CDR3nt: TGCGCCAGCAGCCTTCAGGAGGGCGGGAACACAGATACGCAGTATTTT
CDR3aa: CASSLQEGGNTDTQYF
len: 16
v_gene: TRBV5-1
d_gene: -
abundance: medium-sized
j_gene: TRBJ2-3

CDR3nt: TGCGCCAGCAGTCAGGGGACAACTACGGGATACGAGCAGTACTTC
CDR3aa: CASSQGTTTGYEQYF
len: 15
v_gene: TRBV5-1
d_gene: -
abundance: many
j_gene: TRBJ2-7

CDR3nt: TGTGCCAGCAGCTCTAGCGGGGTAGATACGCAGTATTTT
CDR3aa: CASSSSGVDTQYF
len: 13
v_gene: TRBV7-9
d_gene: TRBD2
abundance: -
j_gene: TRBJ2-3

CDR3nt: TGTGCCAGCAGCTCGTATGGGACTACCACCGGGGAGCTGTTTTTT
CDR3aa: CASSSYGTTTGELFF
len: 15
v_gene: TRBV28
d_gene: TRBD2
abundance: medium-sized
j_gene: TRBJ2-2

CDR3nt: TGTGCCAGTCAAGCCCCGGGACTACTGAACATTCAGTACTTC
CDR3aa: CASQAPGLLNIQYF
len: 14
v_gene: TRBV27
d_gene: TRBD2
abundance: medium-sized
j_gene: TRBJ2-4

CDR3nt: TGTGCCAGCAGCTTTTCCCCGACCCATACGCAGTATTTT
CDR3aa: CASSFSPTHTQYF
len: 13
v_gene: TRBV5-5
d_gene: -
abundance: medium-sized
j_gene: TRBJ2-3

CDR3nt: TGTGCCAGCAGCCTTGGGGATGGCTACACCTTC
CDR3aa: CASSLGDGYTF
len: 11
v_gene: TRBV12-3/TRBV12-4
d_gene: -
abundance: few
j_gene: TRBJ1-2